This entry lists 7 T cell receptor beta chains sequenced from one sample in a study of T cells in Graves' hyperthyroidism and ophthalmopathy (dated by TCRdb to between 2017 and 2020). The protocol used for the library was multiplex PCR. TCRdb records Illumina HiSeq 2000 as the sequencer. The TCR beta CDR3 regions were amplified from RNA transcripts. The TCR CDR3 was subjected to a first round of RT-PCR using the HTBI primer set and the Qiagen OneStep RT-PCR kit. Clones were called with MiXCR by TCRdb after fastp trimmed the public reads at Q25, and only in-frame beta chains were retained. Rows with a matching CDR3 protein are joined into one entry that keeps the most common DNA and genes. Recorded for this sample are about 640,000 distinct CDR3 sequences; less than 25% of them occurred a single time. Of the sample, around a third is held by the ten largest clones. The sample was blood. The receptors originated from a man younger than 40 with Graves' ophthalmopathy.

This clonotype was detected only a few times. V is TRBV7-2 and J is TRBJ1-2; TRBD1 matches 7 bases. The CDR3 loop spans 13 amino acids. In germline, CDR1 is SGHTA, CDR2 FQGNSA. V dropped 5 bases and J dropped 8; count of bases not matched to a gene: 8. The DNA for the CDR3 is TGTGCCAGCAGCGCCGGGACAGCGAAAGGCTACACCTTC. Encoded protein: CASSAGTAKGYTF.

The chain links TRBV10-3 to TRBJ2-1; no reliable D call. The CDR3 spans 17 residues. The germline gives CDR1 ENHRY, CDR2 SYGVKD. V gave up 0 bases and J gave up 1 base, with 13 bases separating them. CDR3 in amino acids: CAISESRQDKSYNEQFF. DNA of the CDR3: TGTGCCATCAGTGAGTCTAGGCAGGATAAATCCTACAATGAGCAGTTCTTC.

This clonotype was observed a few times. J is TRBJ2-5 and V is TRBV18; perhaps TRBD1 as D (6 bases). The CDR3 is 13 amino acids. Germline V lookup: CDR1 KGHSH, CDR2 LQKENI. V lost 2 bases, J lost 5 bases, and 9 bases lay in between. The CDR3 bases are TGTGCCAGCTCACCAACAGGGATGGAGACCCAGTACTTC. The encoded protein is CASSPTGMETQYF.

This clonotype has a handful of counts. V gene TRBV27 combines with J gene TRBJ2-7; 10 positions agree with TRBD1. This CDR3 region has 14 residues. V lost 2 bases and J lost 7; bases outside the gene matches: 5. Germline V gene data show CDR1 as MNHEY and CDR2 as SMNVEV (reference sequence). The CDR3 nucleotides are TGTGCCAGCAGTTTAGGGACAGGGGAAGGTGAGCAGTACTTC. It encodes CASSLGTGEGEQYF.

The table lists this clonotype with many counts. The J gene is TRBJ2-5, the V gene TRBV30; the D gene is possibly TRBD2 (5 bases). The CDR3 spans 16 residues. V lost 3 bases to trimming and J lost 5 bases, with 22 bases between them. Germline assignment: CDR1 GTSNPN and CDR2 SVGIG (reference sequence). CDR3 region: CAWSDHPSTTGETQYF. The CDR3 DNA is TGTGCCTGGAGCGACCACCCCTCGACTACTGGGGAGACCCAGTACTTC.

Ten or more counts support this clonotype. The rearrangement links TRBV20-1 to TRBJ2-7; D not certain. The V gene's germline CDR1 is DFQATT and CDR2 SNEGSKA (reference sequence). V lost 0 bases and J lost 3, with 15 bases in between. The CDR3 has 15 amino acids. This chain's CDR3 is CSARDRWSGVYEQYF. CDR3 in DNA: TGCAGTGCTAGAGATCGATGGTCAGGAGTCTACGAGCAGTACTTC.

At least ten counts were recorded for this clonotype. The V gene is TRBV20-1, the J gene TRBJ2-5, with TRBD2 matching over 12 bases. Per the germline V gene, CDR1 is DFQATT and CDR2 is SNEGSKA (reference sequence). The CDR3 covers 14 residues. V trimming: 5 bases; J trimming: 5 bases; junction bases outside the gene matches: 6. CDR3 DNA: TGCAGTGCTGGAAGACTAGCGGGAGTCGAGACCCAGTACTTC. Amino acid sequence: CSAGRLAGVETQYF.